This TCR beta chain was recorded in a study of cytotoxic CD8 clonotypes in ibrutinib-treated CLL. Study details: Of the patients, about twelve were relapsed/refractory, over 14 treatment-naive and fewer than 18 IGHV unmutated. Response samples were taken after a median of about 12 months on treatment, range 6 to 36.

Study-wide points: The study found clonality rose at ibrutinib response, then fell toward baseline at progression.

Germline V gene sequence: CDR1 SGHRS, CDR2 YFSETQ. Deletions cut 1 base from V and 8 bases from J, with 15 bases between. This CDR3 has 14 amino acids. Note on this clone: The target antigen is unknown. A read error is likely here: a far larger clone is one base away. Other DNA sequences from this sample encode an identical CDR3 as well.

Here immunoSEQ multiplex PCR was the method, and the copy in TCRdb shows in-frame clones only, minus some. The profile shows more than 85,000 clones, approximately 80% of them singletons. The chain uses TRBV5-1 and TRBJ1-2; D gene uncertain. The origin of this receptor is a human donor with chronic lymphocytic leukemia. Source: PBMCs, taken after 24 months of ibrutinib treatment. CDR3 nucleotide sequence: TGCGCCAGCAGCTTGAGCACTACTATGGGAGGCTACACCTTC. It is translated as CASSLSTTMGGYTF.